The rows below give T cell receptor beta chains drawn from one sample of a study of CD8 T cells in ankylosing spondylitis. A single record per CDR3 protein comes from TCRdb applying MiXCR to the 5' RACE reads. This sample carries 350,000 or so distinct CDR3 sequences, more than 9% of them seen once, and the ten largest clones take about a tenth. The sample consisted of blood, either unsorted or a sorted T cell fraction (not recorded which). The receptors were sampled from a female donor with ankylosing spondylitis or in good health (not recorded which). CDR3s include the opening cysteine and the closing phenylalanine or tryptophan. Fields, in order: J gene, clone size, D gene, V gene, CDR3 DNA, CDR3 protein. The D gene is left open where the match is weak. Not all rows give a size; the values are once, few, many and, for expanded clones, a class.

j_gene: TRBJ2-7
abundance: many
d_gene: TRBD1
v_gene: TRBV12-3/TRBV12-4
CDR3nt: TGTGCCAGCAGTTTGGGGCCACACTACCAAAGAGAGAACCGGGACAGGGTGATATACGAGCAGTACTTC
CDR3aa: CASSLGPHYQRENRDRVIYEQYF

j_gene: TRBJ2-5
abundance: many
d_gene: -
v_gene: TRBV20-1
CDR3nt: TGCAGTGCTGCCCCGGGACTCCGCCAAGAGACCCAGTACTTC
CDR3aa: CSAAPGLRQETQYF

j_gene: TRBJ2-7
abundance: many
d_gene: -
v_gene: TRBV7-2
CDR3nt: TGTGCCAGCAGGGCATCGGTGGCCTCCTACGAGCAGTACTTC
CDR3aa: CASRASVASYEQYF

j_gene: TRBJ1-4
abundance: -
d_gene: -
v_gene: TRBV20-1
CDR3nt: TGCAGTGCTCCCGGCACGCCTCGAAGCAGACTGTTTTTT
CDR3aa: CSAPGTPRSRLFF

j_gene: TRBJ2-3
abundance: -
d_gene: TRBD2
v_gene: TRBV20-1
CDR3nt: TGCAGTGCTAATAACCAACTAGCGGGAGGCACAGATACGCAGTATTTT
CDR3aa: CSANNQLAGGTDTQYF

j_gene: TRBJ2-2
abundance: few
d_gene: -
v_gene: TRBV20-1
CDR3nt: TGCAGTGCTAGGGTGTATAGTGGGAAGATGACCGGGGAGCTGTTTTTT
CDR3aa: CSARVYSGKMTGELFF

j_gene: TRBJ1-5
abundance: many
d_gene: -
v_gene: TRBV10-3
CDR3nt: TGTGCCATCAGTGACGGCATGGAGCCCCAGCATTTT
CDR3aa: CAISDGMEPQHF

j_gene: TRBJ2-3
abundance: many
d_gene: -
v_gene: TRBV20-1
CDR3nt: TGCAGTGCGAATGTCCCTACGAGCAACCGCGCAGATACGCAGTATTTT
CDR3aa: CSANVPTSNRADTQYF

j_gene: TRBJ2-2
abundance: -
d_gene: -
v_gene: TRBV7-9
CDR3nt: TGTGCCAGCAGCTTATTGCCATCCGAGACTAGTCCTGGGGAGCTGTTTTTT
CDR3aa: CASSLLPSETSPGELFF

j_gene: TRBJ2-2
abundance: -
d_gene: -
v_gene: TRBV7-7
CDR3nt: TGTGCCAGCAGCTCAGGACTGGGGACCGGGGAGCTGTTTTTT
CDR3aa: CASSSGLGTGELFF

j_gene: TRBJ1-2
abundance: -
d_gene: -
v_gene: TRBV7-9
CDR3nt: TGTGCCAGCAGCTTAGGACAGATCTTTGACTACACCTTC
CDR3aa: CASSLGQIFDYTF

j_gene: TRBJ2-1
abundance: few
d_gene: -
v_gene: TRBV3-1
CDR3nt: TGTGCCAGCAGCCCCTCACGGAACTCCTACAATGAGCAGTTCTTC
CDR3aa: CASSPSRNSYNEQFF

j_gene: TRBJ2-7
abundance: few
d_gene: -
v_gene: TRBV7-9
CDR3nt: TGTGCCAGCAGCTTAGGGCCCCCGTGGGACGAGCAGTACTTC
CDR3aa: CASSLGPPWDEQYF

j_gene: TRBJ2-1
abundance: -
d_gene: -
v_gene: TRBV5-1
CDR3nt: TGCGCCAGCAAAGGACTTGGGGCAGGGAGCTCCTACAATGAGCAGTTCTTC
CDR3aa: CASKGLGAGSSYNEQFF